Many counts were recorded for the clone carrying this T cell receptor beta chain. Its specificity is not known. Germline assignment: CDR1 KGHSH and CDR2 LQKENI. The germline V and J ends were trimmed by 6 bases and 8 bases, with 11 bases remaining between them. CDR3 length: 13 residues. Via MiXCR, TCRdb re-called the 5' RACE reads, giving one row per CDR3 protein. The profile shows hundreds of thousands of distinct CDR3 sequences, 7.1% of them singletons. The data were taken from a study of identical twins. Notes on the study in general: Abundant beta clonotypes from cord blood had fewer insertions, unlike memory repertoires, which showed none. Excess twin sharing in beta out-of-frame sequences was weaker.

These data were also filed under a second study, of yellow fever vaccine responses in identical twins.

Sequencing was done on a sample of PBMCs. This TCR came from a woman aged 18-29 years in good health. This sequence joins TRBV18 and TRBJ1-6; D not resolved. The CDR3 nucleotides are TGTGCCAGCTCTCCCTACTCAGATTCACCCCTCCACTTT. This encodes CASSPYSDSPLHF.